The next 10 T cell receptor beta chains were all read from a single sample in a study of T cells after yellow fever vaccination. MiXCR was run by TCRdb on the 5' RACE reads, yielding one entry per CDR3 protein. Of 15,000 or so distinct CDR3 sequences in the sample, 7.3% are singletons; the top ten hold approximately 1.5%. Sequences were derived from PBMCs, either bulk or a sorted T-cell subset (CD4+, CD8+, memory, or dextramer-sorted; not recorded which), sampled on the day of the yellow fever booster vaccination. These receptors came from a young man who received the YFV17D yellow fever vaccine.

This clonotype is deemed medium-sized. The rearrangement joins TRBV5-1 to TRBJ1-1; D perhaps matches TRBD1 (6 bases). This CDR3 is 19 amino acids long. V was cut by 1 base and J by 3 bases, with 25 bases left in between. CDR1 is SGHRS and CDR2 is YFSETQ in the germline V gene. The CDR3 DNA reads as TGCGCCAGCAGCTTGTGGCCTTCGACAGGCAGGTGGTCGGACACTGAAGCTTTCTTT. It codes for CASSLWPSTGRWSDTEAFF.

Sample share makes this clonotype medium-sized. One end of the junction varies from germline; a read error may be responsible. CDR3 amino acids: CASSAGLAGPDTQYF. The CDR3 DNA follows: TGTGCTAGCAGCGCGGGACTAGCGGGGCCGGATACGCAGTATTTT. This chain connects TRBV7-7 to TRBJ2-3, with 13 bases that match TRBD2. The CDR3 is made up of 15 amino acids. CDR1 and CDR2 from the germline V gene are SSHAT and FNYEAQ (reference sequence).

This clonotype is classed as medium-sized. The chain recombines TRBV7-2 with TRBJ2-3; D is perhaps TRBD1 or TRBD2 (5 bases each). Germline V gene data show CDR1 as SGHTA and CDR2 as FQGNSA. The V and J ends lost 2 bases and 2 bases respectively, with 11 bases between them. The CDR3 loop spans 15 amino acids. CDR3 nucleotides: TGTGCCAGCAGCTTATCGGTGGGGGACACAGATACGCAGTATTTT. Its protein is CASSLSVGDTDTQYF.

This clonotype was seen repeatedly, ten times or more. The V and J genes are TRBV5-1 and TRBJ1-6, with 8 bases fitting TRBD1. Germline assignment: CDR1 SGHRS and CDR2 YFSETQ. The V gene end was trimmed by 1 base and the J gene end by 9 bases; junction bases not matched to a gene: 9. This CDR3 is 16 amino acids long. The CDR3 coding sequence is TGCGCCAGCAGCTTGTCGCCGGGACAGGAGACTTCACCCCTCCACTTT. It codes for CASSLSPGQETSPLHF.

Many counts were recorded for this clonotype. The chain recombines TRBV10-3 with TRBJ1-4; 7 nucleotides agree with TRBD1. Germline values: CDR1 ENHRY, CDR2 SYGVKD. This CDR3 contains 17 residues. J gave up 0 bases and V 10 bases, and 14 bases lay outside the gene matches. CDR3 protein: CATRTRDSPSTNEKLFF. DNA of the CDR3: TGTGCCACCCGAACTAGGGACAGCCCTTCAACTAATGAAAAACTGTTTTTT.

By frequency in the sample, this clonotype is medium-sized (0.01 to 0.1%). The gene calls are TRBV7-2 and TRBJ1-4; tentative D call: TRBD1 (5 bases). V was trimmed by 4 bases and J by 0 bases, leaving 18 bases between them. This CDR3 is 18 amino acids long. CDR1 is SGHTA, CDR2 FQGNSA, per germline. The CDR3 nucleotides are TGTGCCAGCAGCTCAGCCGGGAGGGGAGTGGCAACTAATGAAAAACTGTTTTTT. Its protein is CASSSAGRGVATNEKLFF.

This clonotype was recorded at least ten times. V usage is TRBV7-2 and J usage is TRBJ2-7, with D perhaps assigned TRBD1 or TRBD2 (5 bases each). CDR3 length equals 16 residues. The germline V and J ends were trimmed by 1 base and 4 bases, with 17 bases remaining between them. CDR1 is SGHTA, CDR2 FQGNSA, per germline. CDR3 protein: CASSLGRGPSTYEQYV. In DNA, the CDR3 is TGTGCCAGCAGCTTAGGTCGGGGACCATCCACTTACGAGCAGTACGTC.

This clonotype is labeled medium-sized (0.01 to 0.1%). The CDR3 is CASSYSYTQYF. CDR3 sequence (DNA): TGTGCCAGCAGTTACTCCTATACGCAGTATTTT. This chain joins TRBV6-2 or TRBV6-3 and TRBJ2-3; D uncertain. CDR3 length: 11 residues. V was clipped by 0 bases and J by 7 bases, with 2 bases between them. CDR1 MNHEY and CDR2 SVGEGT come from the germline V gene.

This clonotype was found many times. This chain connects TRBV20-1 to TRBJ1-6; 7 bases fit TRBD1. The germline gives CDR1 DFQATT, CDR2 SNEGSKA (reference sequence). The CDR3 is made up of 13 amino acids. J lost 5 bases, V lost 5 bases, and 3 bases had no gene match. The CDR3 reads CSAVTGNNSPLHF. The CDR3 nucleotides read TGCAGTGCTGTGACAGGGAATAATTCACCCCTCCACTTT.

The sample holds many counts of this clonotype. The chain carries TRBV19 and TRBJ2-7; 12 nucleotides align to TRBD2. The CDR3 consists of 14 residues. The junction had 3 bases not matched to a gene; V was cut back by 5 bases and J by 4 bases. The germline V gene has CDR1 LNHDA and CDR2 SQIVND (reference sequence). CDR3 nucleotide sequence: TGTGCCAGTAGTCGACTAGCGGGGGTATACGAGCAGTACTTC. Translating gives CASSRLAGVYEQYF. The full variable domain, with the rest looked up from reference TRBV19 and TRBJ2-7, is DGGITQSPKYLFRKEGQNVTLSCEQNLNHDAMYWYRQDPGQGLRLIYYSQIVNDFQKGDIAEGYSVSREKKESFPLTVTSAQKNPTAFYLCASSRLAGVYEQYFGPGTRLTVT.